The T cell receptor beta chain described here comes from a study of CD8 T cells in ankylosing spondylitis. Whole-study results and caveats: Significant enrichment of disease-linked clones was reportedly seen in matched ankylosing spondylitis synovial fluid.

This CDR3 contains 15 residues. Germline loops: CDR1 LNHDA, CDR2 SQIVND (reference sequence). V was clipped by 7 bases and J by 5 bases, with 18 bases between them. Notes on this clonotype: Antigen unknown.

With molecular barcodes, quantitative 5'-RACE was used to make the TCR beta libraries. Using its own MiXCR run on the 5' RACE reads, TCRdb lists one record per CDR3 protein. Altogether 250,000 to 300,000 distinct CDR3 sequences are present, about 20% being singletons, with the ten largest covering about 8%. Sequencing was performed on blood, either unsorted or a sorted T cell fraction (not recorded which). The clonotype was recovered from a male donor with ankylosing spondylitis or in good health (not recorded which). This chain links TRBV19 with TRBJ2-1, with D tentatively TRBD1 (5 bases). Here the CDR3 DNA reads TGTGCCAGTAAGGGGTCTAACCTAAGAGACAATGAGCAGTTCTTC. Protein: CASKGSNLRDNEQFF.